This section outlines one T cell receptor (beta chain) sequence together with its context. V lost 2 bases, J lost 2 bases, and 6 bases lay in between. CDR3 length: 13 residues. Germline CDR1 reads MNHEY; CDR2 reads SVGAGI. Investigators plated 200,000 CFSE-labeled responder cells together with 200,000 irradiated stimulator cells labeled with violet dye. Sorting was performed after the reaction on proliferating CFSE-low CD3+CD4+ and CD3+CD8+ responders. The data were obtained in a study of graft-versus-host responses after intestinal transplantation. Study-wide background: All recipients got anti-thymocyte globulin induction, then tacrolimus and steroids for roughly 3 years.

The assay was immunoSEQ multiplex PCR, and TCRdb's table has in-frame clones only and misses some. This sample yields roughly 20,000 clones, of which roughly two fifths are seen a single time; roughly 1.4% belongs to the top ten. Study-level points and caveats: Patients who carried graft-donor T cell macrochimerism also had high graft-versus-host to host-versus-graft clonal ratios in their allografts.

The rearrangement uses TRBV6-5 and TRBJ1-1; unclear D gene. The sample in question was alloreactive CD8+ T cells from a mixed lymphocyte reaction culture, obtained before transplantation. Subset reported: CFSE-low proliferating T cells sorted from roughly six-day pre-transplant mixed lymphocyte reaction (GvH or HvG direction). This TCR was sampled from a human patient who was an organ donor for intestinal transplantation. CDR3 sequence: CASSYEENTEAFF. The CDR3 nucleotides are TGTGCCAGCAGTTACGAGGAAAACACTGAAGCTTTCTTT.